Here is one TCR beta chain with its context. Its antigen has not been determined. Per-base quality was not reported, and no clone a single base away is much larger than it. This entry comes from a study of T cell responses to AZD1222 COVID-19 vaccine (dated by TCRdb to the early 2020s). Broadly, across the study: Because spike-specific TCR depth and breadth did not differ between the two schedules, AZD1222 recipients who got a second dose at roughly 4 weeks were pooled with those who got a second dose at roughly 12 weeks. A total of around 240 trial participants underwent TCR sequencing, of whom approximately 210 received two doses of AZD1222 and about 25 received two doses of the MenACWY control vaccine. Trial participants were enrolled by age into 18-55, 56-69 and 70-plus year subgroups, with about 150, 27 and 61 TCR-sequenced participants respectively. Overall study outcomes, separate from this receptor: Nearly half of unique spike-specific TCRs reportedly recognized epitopes outside regions mutated in the B.1.351 and B.1.1.7 variants. After two AZD1222 doses, both the breadth and the depth of spike-specific TCRs were significantly higher than at day 0 and than in MenACWY recipients. The whole spike protein was spanned by vaccine-associated CD4 TCRs, and dominant responses were seen in regions 160-218 and 743-854. Participants were mostly white British and included more females than males, and it was suggested by the authors that clonal diversity may have been underestimated. Conclusions about previously exposed vaccinees are limited, since just five to seven AZD1222 recipients were seropositive for SARS-CoV-2 at baseline. In the small 56-69-year group, the increase in depth fell short of significance, most likely because of low power. Because no day 14 peak-response samples were available, the repertoires could be characterized only after the peak T cell response.

The CDR3 regions of human TCRbeta chains were analyzed by immunosequencing. On the study's bioinformatics: TCRs in the repertoires were matched against a reference library of SARS-CoV-2-specific TCRs that had been generated with the MIRA antigen-specificity platform. Breadth was defined as the fraction of unique TCRs that were SARS-CoV-2-associated, and depth was defined as the fraction of total T cells that were SARS-CoV-2-associated. Using the MIRA data, each spike-specific TCR was assigned both to the spike region to which the TCR was reactive and to a CD4 or CD8 class. Log10-transformed breadth and depth values were compared by one-way ANOVA with Sidak's multiple comparisons tests. TCRdb's version of the immuneACCESS table is confined to in-frame rearrangements and falls short of the full clone set. An unresolved V gene accounts for under half of the shortfall where checked; the remainder is of unknown origin. The D gene and trimming were derived from the DNA, and the V and J assignments and clone size from that table. This sample has about 190,000 clones in its table, and around 92% of those were observed once. About 1.2% of the sample comes from the top ten.

The CDR1 and CDR2 encoded by the germline V gene are MDHEN and SYDVKM. The junction shows trimming of 5 bases on V and 3 bases on J, plus 17 bases between the germline ends. Measured from the cysteine to the phenylalanine, the CDR3 is 16 residues long. The read is trimmed to its CDR3 DNA, 48 bases read in frame from base 1. The sample's time point label, in plain terms: baseline before first vaccination. The vaccinee samples were drawn from two UK trials, COV001 and COV002, one of which was a single-blind randomized controlled phase 2/3 trial testing AZD1222 (ChAdOx1 nCoV-19) in healthy adults. For TCRbeta chain sequencing, PBMC samples were collected from trial participants at day 0 and at day 28 after the second dose.

The chain was built from TRBV28 and TRBJ1-3, and TRBD1 may be the D gene, going by 6 matching bases. The starting material was peripheral blood, obtained on day 0 of AZD1222 vaccination. The TCR comes from an adult in good health. The DNA reads TGTGCCAGCAGTCCACGGACGGGGGCTTTTGGAAACACCATATATTTT. It is translated as CASSPRTGAFGNTIYF.